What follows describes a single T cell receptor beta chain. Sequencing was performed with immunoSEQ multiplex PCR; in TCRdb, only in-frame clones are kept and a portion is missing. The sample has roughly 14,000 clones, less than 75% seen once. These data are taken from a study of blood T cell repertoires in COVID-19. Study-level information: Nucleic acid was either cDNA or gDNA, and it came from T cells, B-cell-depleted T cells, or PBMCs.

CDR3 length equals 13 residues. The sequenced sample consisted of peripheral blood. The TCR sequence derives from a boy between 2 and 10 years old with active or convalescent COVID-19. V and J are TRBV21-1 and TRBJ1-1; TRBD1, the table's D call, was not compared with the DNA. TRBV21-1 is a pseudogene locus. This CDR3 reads CASSKARQVEAFF. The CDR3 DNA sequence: TGTGCCAGCAGCAAAGCCCGACAGGTTGAAGCTTTCTTT.